The 4 T cell receptor beta chains given below trace back to one sample, sequenced in a study of T cells in localized non-small cell lung cancer (dated by TCRdb to the early 2020s). Libraries were constructed by the immunoSEQ multiplex PCR assay. In TCRdb, the immuneACCESS table is reduced to in-frame sequences with V and J assigned. These tables do not hold every clone; where another copy was compared, an unresolved V gene accounts for under half, and the others remain unexplained. This sample is represented by 70,000 or so clones; less than 85% of them were singletons. The ten largest clones represent roughly 1.4% of the sample. The sequencing used peripheral blood, collected before any cancer treatment. Receptors were obtained from a female donor older than 55 with stage I lung adenocarcinoma.

The chain combines TRBV19 with TRBJ1-5; D ambiguous. The CDR3 extends over 15 amino acids. V lost 6 bases and J lost 3, with 15 bases in between. Germline CDR1 is LNHDA and CDR2 is SQIVND (reference sequence). CDR3 protein: CASSMTLGINQPQHF. CDR3 sequence (DNA): TGTGCCAGTAGCATGACCCTGGGGATCAATCAGCCCCAGCATTTT. The whole variable domain, filled in from reference TRBV19 and TRBJ1-5, reads DGGITQSPKYLFRKEGQNVTLSCEQNLNHDAMYWYRQDPGQGLRLIYYSQIVNDFQKGDIAEGYSVSREKKESFPLTVTSAQKNPTAFYLCASSMTLGINQPQHFGDGTRLSIL.

V is TRBV7-2 and J is TRBJ2-5, with 7 bases matching TRBD1. With V trimmed by 5 bases and J by 5 bases, 8 bases remained unmatched. The germline gives CDR1 SGHTA, CDR2 FQGNSA. The CDR3 runs to 14 residues. CDR3 protein: CASSQRQGSETQYF. The CDR3 DNA reads as TGTGCCAGCAGCCAGAGACAGGGAAGCGAGACCCAGTACTTC.

This sequence joins TRBV27 and TRBJ1-2; TRBD1 agrees at 7 bases. Germline CDR1 and CDR2: MNHEY and SMNVEV (reference sequence). V shed 4 bases and J 2 bases; nucleotides not matched to a gene: 1. This CDR3 has 13 residues. The CDR3 sequence is CASSSTGNYGYTF. The CDR3 DNA sequence: TGTGCCAGCAGTTCGACAGGGAACTATGGCTACACCTTC.

J is TRBJ1-1 and V is TRBV29-1; TRBD1 agrees at 9 bases. J was trimmed by 5 bases and V by 5 bases; bases with no gene match: 9. CDR1 and CDR2 from the germline V gene are SQVTM and ANQGSEA. The CDR3 extends over 14 amino acids. CDR3 nucleotide sequence: TGCAGCGTTCTCAAGCGGGACAGGGTGACTGAAGCTTTCTTT. It specifies CSVLKRDRVTEAFF.